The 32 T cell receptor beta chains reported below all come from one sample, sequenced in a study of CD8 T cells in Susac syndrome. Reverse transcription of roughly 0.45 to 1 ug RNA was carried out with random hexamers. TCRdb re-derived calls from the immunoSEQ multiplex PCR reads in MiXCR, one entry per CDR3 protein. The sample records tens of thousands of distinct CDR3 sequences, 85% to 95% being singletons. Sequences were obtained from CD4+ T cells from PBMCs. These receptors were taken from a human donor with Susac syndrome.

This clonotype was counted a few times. CDR3 in amino acids: CASRWDTNTEAFF. The DNA of the CDR3 is TGCGCCAGCAGATGGGACACGAACACTGAAGCTTTCTTT. J is TRBJ1-1 and V is TRBV5-1; maybe TRBD1 (6 bases). The germline V gene encodes CDR1 SGHRS and CDR2 YFSETQ. The CDR3 contains 13 residues. Trimming removed 5 bases from V and 1 base from J, with 9 bases in between.

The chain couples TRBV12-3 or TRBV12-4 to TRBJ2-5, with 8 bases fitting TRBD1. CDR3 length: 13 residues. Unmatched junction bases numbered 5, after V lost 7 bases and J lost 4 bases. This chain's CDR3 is CASTRGLGETQYF. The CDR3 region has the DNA TGTGCCAGCACCAGGGGGCTGGGAGAGACCCAGTACTTC.

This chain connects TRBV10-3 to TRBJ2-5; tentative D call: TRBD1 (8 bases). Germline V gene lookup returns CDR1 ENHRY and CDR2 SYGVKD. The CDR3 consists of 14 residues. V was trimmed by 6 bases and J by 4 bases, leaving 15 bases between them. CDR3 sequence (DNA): TGTGCCATCAGAGCGACAGGGGAGGGAGAGACCCAGTACTTC. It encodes CAIRATGEGETQYF.

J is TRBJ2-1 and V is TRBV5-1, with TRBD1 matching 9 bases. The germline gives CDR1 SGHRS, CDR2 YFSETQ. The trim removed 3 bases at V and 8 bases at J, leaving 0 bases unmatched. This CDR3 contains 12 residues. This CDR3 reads CASSWDRDEQFF. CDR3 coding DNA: TGCGCCAGCAGCTGGGACAGGGATGAGCAGTTCTTC.

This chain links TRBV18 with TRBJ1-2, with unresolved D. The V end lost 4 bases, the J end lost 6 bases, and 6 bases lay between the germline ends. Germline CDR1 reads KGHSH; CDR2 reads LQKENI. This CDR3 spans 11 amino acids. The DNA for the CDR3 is TGTGCCAGCTCACTCCTCGATGGCTACACCTTC. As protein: CASSLLDGYTF.

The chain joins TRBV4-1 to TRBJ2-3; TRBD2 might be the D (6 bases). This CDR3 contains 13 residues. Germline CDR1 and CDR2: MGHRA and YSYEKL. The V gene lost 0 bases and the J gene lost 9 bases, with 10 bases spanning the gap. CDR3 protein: CASSQDGGRTQYF. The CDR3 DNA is TGCGCCAGCAGCCAAGATGGTGGGAGGACGCAGTATTTT.

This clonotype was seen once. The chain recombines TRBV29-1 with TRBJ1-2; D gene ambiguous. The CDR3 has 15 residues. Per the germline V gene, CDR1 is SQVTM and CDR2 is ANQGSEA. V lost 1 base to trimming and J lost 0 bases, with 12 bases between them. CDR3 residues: CSVEVFQKANYGYTF. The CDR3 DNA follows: TGCAGCGTTGAAGTCTTCCAGAAAGCTAACTATGGCTACACCTTC.

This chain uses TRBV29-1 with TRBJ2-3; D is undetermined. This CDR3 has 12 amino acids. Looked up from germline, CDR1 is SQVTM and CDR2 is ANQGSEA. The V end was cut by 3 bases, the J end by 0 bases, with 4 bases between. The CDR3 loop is CSVEASTDTQYF. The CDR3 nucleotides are TGCAGCGTTGAGGCCAGCACAGATACGCAGTATTTT.

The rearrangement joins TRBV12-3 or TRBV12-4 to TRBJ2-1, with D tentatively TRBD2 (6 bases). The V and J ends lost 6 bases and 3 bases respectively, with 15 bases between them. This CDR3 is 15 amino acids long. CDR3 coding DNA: TGTGCCAGCAGCCCTACGGGGACTCTCTACAATGAGCAGTTCTTC. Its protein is CASSPTGTLYNEQFF.

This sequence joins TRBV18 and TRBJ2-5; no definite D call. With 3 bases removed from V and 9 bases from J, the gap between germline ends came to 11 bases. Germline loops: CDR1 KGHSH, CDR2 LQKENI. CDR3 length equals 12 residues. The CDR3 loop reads CASSPLEGPQYF. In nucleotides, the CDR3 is TGTGCCAGCTCACCCCTGGAAGGGCCCCAGTACTTC.

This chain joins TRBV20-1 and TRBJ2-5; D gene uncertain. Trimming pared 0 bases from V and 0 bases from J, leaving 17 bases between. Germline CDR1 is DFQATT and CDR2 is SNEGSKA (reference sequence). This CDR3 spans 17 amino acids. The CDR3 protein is CSARDGAPGPYQETQYF. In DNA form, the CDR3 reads TGCAGTGCTAGAGATGGTGCGCCGGGCCCGTACCAAGAGACCCAGTACTTC.

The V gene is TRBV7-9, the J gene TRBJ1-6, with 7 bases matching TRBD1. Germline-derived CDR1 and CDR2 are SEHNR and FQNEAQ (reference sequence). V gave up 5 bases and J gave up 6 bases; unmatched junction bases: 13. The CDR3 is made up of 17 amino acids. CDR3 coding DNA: TGTGCCAGCAGCACAGGACCGGGACAGAATCTTAATTCACCCCTCCACTTT. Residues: CASSTGPGQNLNSPLHF.

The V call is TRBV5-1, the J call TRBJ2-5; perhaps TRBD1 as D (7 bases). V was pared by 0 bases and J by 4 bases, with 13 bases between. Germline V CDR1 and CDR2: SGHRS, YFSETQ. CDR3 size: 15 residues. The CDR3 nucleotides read TGCGCCAGCAGCTTGGTTATTCAGGGGGGAGAGACCCAGTACTTC. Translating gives CASSLVIQGGETQYF.

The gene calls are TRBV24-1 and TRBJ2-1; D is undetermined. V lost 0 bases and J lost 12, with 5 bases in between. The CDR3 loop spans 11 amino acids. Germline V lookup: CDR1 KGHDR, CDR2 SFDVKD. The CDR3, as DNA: TGTGCCACCAGTGATTTGTACCGGCAGTTCTTC. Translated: CATSDLYRQFF.

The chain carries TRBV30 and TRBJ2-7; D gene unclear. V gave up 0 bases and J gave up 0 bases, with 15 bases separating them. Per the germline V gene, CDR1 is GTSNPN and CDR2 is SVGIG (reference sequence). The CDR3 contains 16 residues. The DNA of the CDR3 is TGTGCCTGGAGTGTACGGTTGGGCTACAGCTCCTACGAGCAGTACTTC. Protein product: CAWSVRLGYSSYEQYF.

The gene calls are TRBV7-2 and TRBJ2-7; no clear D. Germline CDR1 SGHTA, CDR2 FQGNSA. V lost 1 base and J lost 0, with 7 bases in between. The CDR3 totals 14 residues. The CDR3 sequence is CASSLDKFSYEQYF. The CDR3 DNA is TGTGCCAGCAGCTTAGACAAGTTCTCCTACGAGCAGTACTTC.

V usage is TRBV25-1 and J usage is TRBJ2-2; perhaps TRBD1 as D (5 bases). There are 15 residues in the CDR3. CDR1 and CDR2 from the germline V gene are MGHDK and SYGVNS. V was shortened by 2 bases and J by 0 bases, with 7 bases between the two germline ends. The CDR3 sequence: CASSERTPNTGELFF. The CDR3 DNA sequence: TGTGCCAGCAGTGAAAGGACACCGAACACCGGGGAGCTGTTTTTT.

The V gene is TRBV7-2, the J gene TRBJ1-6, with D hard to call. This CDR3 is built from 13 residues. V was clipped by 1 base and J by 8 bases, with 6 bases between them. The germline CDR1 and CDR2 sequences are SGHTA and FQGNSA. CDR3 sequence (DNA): TGTGCCAGCAGCTTAGACAGTCATTCACCCCTCCACTTT. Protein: CASSLDSHSPLHF.

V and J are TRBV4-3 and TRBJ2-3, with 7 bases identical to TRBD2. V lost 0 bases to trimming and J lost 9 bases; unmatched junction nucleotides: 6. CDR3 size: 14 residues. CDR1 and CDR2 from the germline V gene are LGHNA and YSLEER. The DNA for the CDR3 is TGCGCCAGCAGCCAAGACGGGCGGGGGAGGACGCAGTATTTT. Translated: CASSQDGRGRTQYF.

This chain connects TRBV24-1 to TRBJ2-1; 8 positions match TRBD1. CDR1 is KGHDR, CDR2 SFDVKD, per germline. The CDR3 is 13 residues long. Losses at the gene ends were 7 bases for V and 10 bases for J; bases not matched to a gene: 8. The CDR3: CATSGQGSGEQFF. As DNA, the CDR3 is TGTGCCACCAGCGGACAGGGATCCGGCGAGCAGTTCTTC.

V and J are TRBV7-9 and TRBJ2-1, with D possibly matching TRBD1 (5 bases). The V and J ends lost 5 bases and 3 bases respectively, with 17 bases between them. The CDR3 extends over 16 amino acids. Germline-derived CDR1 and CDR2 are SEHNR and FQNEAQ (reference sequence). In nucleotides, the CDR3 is TGTGCCAGCAGCACTCAGGGTCCGGGTAGCTACAATGAGCAGTTCTTC. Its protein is CASSTQGPGSYNEQFF.

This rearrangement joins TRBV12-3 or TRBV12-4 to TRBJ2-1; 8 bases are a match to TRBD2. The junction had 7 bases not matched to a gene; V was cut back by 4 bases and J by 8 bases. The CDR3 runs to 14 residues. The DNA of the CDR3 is TGTGCCAGCAGTTCGGGACTAGTGGGCGATGAGCAGTTCTTC. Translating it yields CASSSGLVGDEQFF.

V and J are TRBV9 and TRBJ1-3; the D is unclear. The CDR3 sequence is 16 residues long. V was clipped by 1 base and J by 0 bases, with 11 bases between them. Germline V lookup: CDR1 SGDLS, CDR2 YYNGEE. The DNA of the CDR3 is TGTGCCAGCAGCGTAATTGGTGGGCTCTCTGGAAACACCATATATTTT. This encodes CASSVIGGLSGNTIYF.

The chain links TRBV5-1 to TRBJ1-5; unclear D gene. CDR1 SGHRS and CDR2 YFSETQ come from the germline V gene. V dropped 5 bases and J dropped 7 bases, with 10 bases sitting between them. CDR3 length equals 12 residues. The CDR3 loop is CASRRVGQPQHF. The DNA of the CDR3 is TGCGCCAGCAGAAGGGTTGGGCAGCCCCAGCATTTT. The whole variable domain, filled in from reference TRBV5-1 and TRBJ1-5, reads KAGVTQTPRYLIKTRGQQVTLSCSPISGHRSVSWYQQTPGQGLQFLFEYFSETQRNKGNFPGRFSGRQFSNSRSEMNVSTLELGDSALYLCASRRVGQPQHFGDGTRLSIL.

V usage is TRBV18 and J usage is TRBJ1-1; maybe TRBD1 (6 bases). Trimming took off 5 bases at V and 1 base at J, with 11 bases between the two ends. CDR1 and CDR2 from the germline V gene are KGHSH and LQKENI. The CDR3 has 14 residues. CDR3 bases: TGTGCCAGCTCATCGGGACAAGGGAACACTGAAGCTTTCTTT. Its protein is CASSSGQGNTEAFF. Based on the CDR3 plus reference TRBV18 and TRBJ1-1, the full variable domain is NAGVMQNPRHLVRRRGQEARLRCSPMKGHSHVYWYRQLPEEGLKFMVYLQKENIIDESGMPKERFSAEFPKEGPSILRIQQVVRGDSAAYFCASSSGQGNTEAFFGQGTRLTVV.

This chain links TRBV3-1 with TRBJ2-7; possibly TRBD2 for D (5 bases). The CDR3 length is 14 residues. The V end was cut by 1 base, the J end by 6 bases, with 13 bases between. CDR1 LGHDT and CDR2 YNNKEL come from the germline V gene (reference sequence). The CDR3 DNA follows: TGTGCCAGCAGCCAAGGTGAGGGCTTTGGCGAGCAGTACTTC. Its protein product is CASSQGEGFGEQYF.

CDR3 nucleotides: TGTGCCAGCAGCCAAGAAAGGCGGGGGGCCCGGTATTTT. Protein product: CASSQERRGARYF. The chain is built from TRBV3-1 and TRBJ2-3; 8 nucleotides agree with TRBD2. Germline CDR1 LGHDT, CDR2 YNNKEL (reference sequence). The CDR3 spans 13 residues. J gave up 14 bases and V 0 bases, and 7 bases lay outside the gene matches.

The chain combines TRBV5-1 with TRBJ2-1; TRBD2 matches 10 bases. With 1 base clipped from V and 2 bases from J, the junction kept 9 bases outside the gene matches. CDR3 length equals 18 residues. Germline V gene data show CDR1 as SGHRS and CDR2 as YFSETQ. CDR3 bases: TGCGCCAGCAGCTTGAAGTTACTAGCGGGGATAACCTACAATGAGCAGTTCTTC. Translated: CASSLKLLAGITYNEQFF.

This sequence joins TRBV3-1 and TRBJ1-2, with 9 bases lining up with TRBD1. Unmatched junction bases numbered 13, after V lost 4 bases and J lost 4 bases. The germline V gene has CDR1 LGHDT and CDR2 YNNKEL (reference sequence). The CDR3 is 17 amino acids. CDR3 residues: CASSLGTGGASSYGYTF. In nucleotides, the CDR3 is TGTGCCAGCAGCCTAGGAACAGGGGGCGCATCGAGCTATGGCTACACCTTC.

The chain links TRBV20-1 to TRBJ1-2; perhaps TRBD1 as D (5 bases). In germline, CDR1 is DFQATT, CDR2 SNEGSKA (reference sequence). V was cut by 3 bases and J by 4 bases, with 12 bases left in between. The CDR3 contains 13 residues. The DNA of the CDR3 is TGCAGTGCTAGCGGGACCGCACCCTATGGCTACACCTTC. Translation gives CSASGTAPYGYTF.

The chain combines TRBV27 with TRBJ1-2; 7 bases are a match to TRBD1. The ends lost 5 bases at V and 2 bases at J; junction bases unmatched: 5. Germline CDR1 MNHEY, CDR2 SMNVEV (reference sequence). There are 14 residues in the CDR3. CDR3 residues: CASSPDRANYGYTF. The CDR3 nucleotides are TGTGCCAGCAGTCCCGACAGGGCGAACTATGGCTACACCTTC.

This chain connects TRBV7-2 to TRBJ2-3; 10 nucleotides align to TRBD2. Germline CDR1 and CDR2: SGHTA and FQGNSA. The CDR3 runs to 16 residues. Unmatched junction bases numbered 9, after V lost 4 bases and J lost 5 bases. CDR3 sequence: CASSWGASGGGDTQYF. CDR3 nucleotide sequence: TGTGCCAGCAGCTGGGGGGCTAGCGGGGGAGGAGATACGCAGTATTTT.